The sequence of this TCR beta chain was determined in a study of PD-1 blockade in mismatch repair-deficient tumors. With respect to this clone: The antigen remains undetermined.

All patients were mismatch repair deficient, assessed by either PCR or immunohistochemistry. TCR sequencing covered a few patients who responded to pembrolizumab. Some clones are missing from TCRdb's copy, which holds only in-frame ones; the method was immunoSEQ multiplex PCR. The table records around 110,000 clones, about 80% of them present only once. Whole-study results and caveats: After pembrolizumab, tumor-resident clones rose rapidly, then generally contracted before radiologic responses.

The CDR3 totals 15 residues. Trimming at V came to 1 base and at J to 12 bases, leaving 12 bases not matched to a gene. Germline-derived CDR1 and CDR2 are SGHVS and FNYEAQ. The source is an adult with mismatch repair-deficient cancer. The chain joins TRBV7-6 to TRBJ2-1, with 7 nucleotides matching TRBD2. The specimen comprised peripheral blood, sampled approximately 14 months after starting pembrolizumab. CDR3 coding DNA: TGTGCCAGCAGCTTAGGACTAGCCCTAAGTGATGGGCAGTTCTTC. Translation: CASSLGLALSDGQFF.